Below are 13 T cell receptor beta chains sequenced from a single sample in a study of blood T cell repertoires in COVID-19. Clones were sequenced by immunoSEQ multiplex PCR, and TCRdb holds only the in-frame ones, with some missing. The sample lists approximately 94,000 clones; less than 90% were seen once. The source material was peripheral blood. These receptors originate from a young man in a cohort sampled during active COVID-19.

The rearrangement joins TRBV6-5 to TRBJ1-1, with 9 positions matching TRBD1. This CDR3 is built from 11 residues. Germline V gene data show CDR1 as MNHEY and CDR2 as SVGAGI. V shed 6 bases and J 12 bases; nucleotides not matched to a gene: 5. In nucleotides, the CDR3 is TGTGCCAGCAGCCGGGACAGGGCGACTTTCTTT. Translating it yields CASSRDRATFF.

The CDR3 DNA reads TGTGCCAGCAGCTTAGATGGCCAGCCCCAGCATTTT. Translation gives CASSLDGQPQHF. The chain links TRBV7-9 to TRBJ1-5, with D unresolved. Between the trimmed V and J ends, which lost 1 base and 7 bases, there was a span of 5 bases. CDR3 size: 12 residues. Germline V gene sequence: CDR1 SEHNR, CDR2 FQNEAQ (reference sequence).

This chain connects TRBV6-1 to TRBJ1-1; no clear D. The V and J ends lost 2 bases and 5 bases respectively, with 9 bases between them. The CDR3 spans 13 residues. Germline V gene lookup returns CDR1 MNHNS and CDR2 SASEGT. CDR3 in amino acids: CASSETGRTEAFF. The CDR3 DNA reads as TGTGCCAGCAGTGAAACCGGGAGGACTGAAGCTTTCTTT.

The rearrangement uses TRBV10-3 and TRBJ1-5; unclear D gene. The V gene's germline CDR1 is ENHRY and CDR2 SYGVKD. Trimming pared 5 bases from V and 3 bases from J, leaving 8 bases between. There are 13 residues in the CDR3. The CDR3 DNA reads TGTGCCATCAGTCCGGAGGACAATCAGCCCCAGCATTTT. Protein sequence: CAISPEDNQPQHF.

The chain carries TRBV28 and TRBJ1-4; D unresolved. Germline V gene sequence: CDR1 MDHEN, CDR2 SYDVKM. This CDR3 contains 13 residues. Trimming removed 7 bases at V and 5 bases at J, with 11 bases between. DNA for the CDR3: TGTGCCAGCATTTCAGGTCTCAATGAAAAACTGTTTTTT. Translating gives CASISGLNEKLFF.

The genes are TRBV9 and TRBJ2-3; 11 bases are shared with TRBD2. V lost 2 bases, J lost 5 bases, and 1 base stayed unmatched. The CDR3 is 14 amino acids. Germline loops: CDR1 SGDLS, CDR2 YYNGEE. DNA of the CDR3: TGTGCCAGCAGCGTCCTAGCGGGAGGAGATACGCAGTATTTT. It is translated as CASSVLAGGDTQYF.

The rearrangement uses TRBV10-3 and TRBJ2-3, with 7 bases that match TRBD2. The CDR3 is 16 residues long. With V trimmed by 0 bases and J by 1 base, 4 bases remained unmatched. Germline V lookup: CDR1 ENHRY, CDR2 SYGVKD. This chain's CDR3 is CAISESSRGGTDTQYF. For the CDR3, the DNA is TGTGCCATCAGTGAGTCTTCCCGGGGGGGCACAGATACGCAGTATTTT.

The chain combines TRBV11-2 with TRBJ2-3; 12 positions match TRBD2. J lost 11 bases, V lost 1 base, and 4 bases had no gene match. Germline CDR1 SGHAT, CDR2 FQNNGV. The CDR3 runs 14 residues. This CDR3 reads CASSLVRLAGEQYF. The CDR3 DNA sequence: TGTGCCAGCAGCTTAGTTCGACTAGCGGGGGAGCAGTATTTT.

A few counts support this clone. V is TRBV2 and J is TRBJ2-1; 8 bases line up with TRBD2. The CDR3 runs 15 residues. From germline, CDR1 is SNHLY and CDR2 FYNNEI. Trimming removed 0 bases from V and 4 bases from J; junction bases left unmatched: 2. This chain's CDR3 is CASSEASGVYNEQFF. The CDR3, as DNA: TGTGCCAGCAGTGAAGCTAGCGGGGTTTACAATGAGCAGTTCTTC.

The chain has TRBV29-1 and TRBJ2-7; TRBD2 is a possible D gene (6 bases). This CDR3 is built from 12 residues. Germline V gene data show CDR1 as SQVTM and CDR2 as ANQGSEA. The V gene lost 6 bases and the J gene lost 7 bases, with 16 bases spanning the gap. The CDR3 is CSVRGSWAEQYF. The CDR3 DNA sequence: TGCAGCGTGCGGGGATCCTGGGCAGAGCAGTACTTC.

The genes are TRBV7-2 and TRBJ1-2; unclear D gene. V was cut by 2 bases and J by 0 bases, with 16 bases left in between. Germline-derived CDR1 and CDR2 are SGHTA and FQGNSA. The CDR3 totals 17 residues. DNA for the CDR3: TGTGCCAGCAGCTTAAACAGCCCCCATCTAACTAACTATGGCTACACCTTC. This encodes CASSLNSPHLTNYGYTF.

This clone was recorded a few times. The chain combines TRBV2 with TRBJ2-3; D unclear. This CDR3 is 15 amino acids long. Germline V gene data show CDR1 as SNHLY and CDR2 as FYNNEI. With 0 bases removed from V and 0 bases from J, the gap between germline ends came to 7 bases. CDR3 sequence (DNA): TGTGCCAGCAGTGAAGCAAGTACTAGCACAGATACGCAGTATTTT. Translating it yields CASSEASTSTDTQYF.

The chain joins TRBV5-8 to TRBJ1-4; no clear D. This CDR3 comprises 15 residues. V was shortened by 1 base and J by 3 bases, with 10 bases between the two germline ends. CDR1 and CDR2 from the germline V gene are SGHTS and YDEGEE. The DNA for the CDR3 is TGTGCCAGCAGCTTGCGCGACACCTCTAATGAAAAACTGTTTTTT. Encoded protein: CASSLRDTSNEKLFF.